This T cell receptor beta chain was sequenced for a study of T cells in Graves' hyperthyroidism and ophthalmopathy. This CDR3 region has 13 residues. Germline V gene sequence: CDR1 MNHNS, CDR2 SASEGT. V lost 7 bases, J lost 5 bases, and 13 bases lay in between. This clonotype appeared a few times. There were TCR beta CDR3 regions amplified from RNA transcripts. The HTBI primer set drove a first-round RT-PCR of the TCR CDR3. TCRdb processed the multiplex PCR reads anew with MiXCR; each CDR3 protein has one entry. The table includes about 500,000 distinct CDR3 sequences, approximately 16% detected once. Specimen: blood. This receptor was obtained from a woman aged 25 to 45 with Graves' ophthalmopathy. The chain is built from TRBV6-1 and TRBJ2-3; D unresolved. The CDR3 sequence: CASTNEWEDTQYF. For the CDR3, the DNA is TGTGCCAGCACTAACGAATGGGAAGATACGCAGTATTTT.